The rows below give T cell receptor beta chains drawn from one sample of a study of blood T cell repertoires in COVID-19. Profiled with immunoSEQ multiplex PCR; TCRdb holds only in-frame clones, not every one. This sample has roughly 100,000 clones; about 89% occur once, and the top ten carry 3.5%. The sequencing sample was made of peripheral blood. The source of these receptors is a woman in her sixties or seventies with acute or convalescent COVID-19. Each CDR3 is given with its conserved first and last residue. The D gene is left open where the match is weak. Expanded clones are given a class, and other clones once, few, many or no size at all.

j_call,v_call,clone_size,d_call,cdr3_aa,cdr3_nt
TRBJ2-1,TRBV27,.,.,CASSLFSVGSSYNEQFF,TGTGCCAGCAGCCTATTTTCAGTGGGGAGCTCCTACAATGAGCAGTTCTTC
TRBJ2-5,TRBV3-1/TRBV3-2,.,.,CASSLSGSETQYF,TGTGCCAGCAGCCTATCAGGCTCCGAGACCCAGTACTTC
TRBJ2-6,TRBV7-2,few,.,CASSPSSHSGANVLTF,TGTGCCAGCAGCCCCTCCTCACACTCTGGGGCCAACGTCCTGACTTTC
TRBJ1-1,TRBV30,few,.,CAWSPGSDTEAFF,TGTGCCTGGAGCCCGGGATCGGACACTGAAGCTTTCTTT
TRBJ1-3,TRBV29-1,.,.,CSGYRDTQGGTIYF,TGCAGCGGCTACCGGGACACCCAAGGAGGCACCATATATTTT
TRBJ2-3,TRBV11-3,.,TRBD1,CASRLSSGTGRTDTQYF,TGTGCCAGCAGACTATCATCCGGGACAGGGAGGACAGATACGCAGTATTTT
TRBJ2-3,TRBV10-3,once,TRBD2,CAISSSPTSGRTDTQYF,TGTGCCATCAGTTCCAGCCCGACTAGCGGGAGAACAGATACGCAGTATTTT
TRBJ1-1,TRBV21-1,.,.,CASMEGQENTEAFF,TGTGCCAGCATGGAGGGTCAGGAGAACACTGAAGCTTTCTTT
TRBJ2-4,TRBV21-1,.,.,CASSLRRQPEGAKNIQYF,TGTGCCAGCAGCCTCCGACGACAACCGGAGGGGGCCAAAAACATTCAGTACTTC
TRBJ2-1,TRBV10-2,.,TRBD2,CASSGAGGPSVYYNEQFF,TGCGCCAGCAGTGGAGCGGGAGGGCCCTCTGTCTACTACAATGAGCAGTTCTTC